The 24 T cell receptor beta chains below were found in one sample sequenced in a study of shared clonotypes between healthy human individuals. The method was immunoSEQ multiplex PCR; TCRdb's version includes in-frame clones alone and lacks a portion of them. The sample shows approximately 2.5 million clones, approximately 93% of them seen only once. Input material: naive CD4+ T cells from PBMCs. The subset is: CD45RA+ positively selected. All receptors come from a man between 18 and 29 years old in good health. Some clones in this sample may be carry-over from other donors' samples.

A single count supports this clone. The gene calls are TRBV10-3 and TRBJ2-3; the match to TRBD2 covers 11 bases. The germline gives CDR1 ENHRY, CDR2 SYGVKD. This CDR3 spans 16 amino acids. The junction had 5 bases not matched to a gene; V was cut back by 4 bases and J by 2 bases. CDR3 in amino acids: CAISGGTSGSTDTQYF. The CDR3 DNA is TGTGCCATCAGTGGAGGGACTAGCGGATCCACAGATACGCAGTATTTT.

The J gene is TRBJ2-5, the V gene TRBV29-1, with TRBD1 matching over 7 bases. Per the germline V gene, CDR1 is SQVTM and CDR2 is ANQGSEA. V lost 0 bases to trimming and J lost 7 bases; unmatched junction nucleotides: 8. CDR3 length equals 14 residues. CDR3 sequence: CSVEDGQAGRTQYF. CDR3 DNA: TGCAGCGTTGAAGACGGACAGGCCGGCCGGACCCAGTACTTC.

A word on this clone: This specimen includes other DNA sequences encoding the same CDR3. The J gene is TRBJ2-2, the V gene TRBV7-3; 9 nucleotides line up with TRBD2. The V and J ends lost 5 bases and 0 bases, in that order; junction bases with no gene match: 4. Germline V gene lookup returns CDR1 SGHTA and CDR2 FQGTGA. The CDR3 runs to 16 residues. This CDR3 reads CASSLTSGANTGELFF. The DNA of the CDR3 is TGTGCCAGCAGCCTGACTAGCGGAGCGAACACCGGGGAGCTGTTTTTT.

The genes are TRBV25-1 and TRBJ2-2, with 12 bases fitting TRBD2. Germline trimming cut 7 bases from V and 6 bases from J; bases unmatched to any gene: 6. Germline values: CDR1 MGHDK, CDR2 SYGVNS. This CDR3 is built from 15 residues. The CDR3 coding sequence is TGTGCCAGCACGGTCCTAGCGGGAGGGTCCGGGGAGCTGTTTTTT. This sequence encodes CASTVLAGGSGELFF.

The chain uses TRBV19 and TRBJ2-7; TRBD2 matches 10 bases. Germline V gives CDR1 LNHDA, CDR2 SQIVND (reference sequence). J was trimmed by 0 bases and V by 7 bases; bases with no gene match: 6. The CDR3 extends over 15 amino acids. CDR3 amino acids: CASMNGTSASYEQYF. The CDR3 DNA reads TGTGCCAGTATGAATGGGACTAGCGCCTCCTACGAGCAGTACTTC.

The V call is TRBV4-1, the J call TRBJ2-1, with a tentative D call TRBD1 (6 bases). CDR1 MGHRA and CDR2 YSYEKL come from the germline V gene. Trimming pared 1 base from V and 6 bases from J, leaving 19 bases between. This CDR3 has 17 residues. This chain's CDR3 is CASSQGRTRGSGNEQFF. In DNA form, the CDR3 reads TGCGCCAGCAGCCAAGGGAGGACCAGGGGCTCTGGCAATGAGCAGTTCTTC.

The chain couples TRBV15 to TRBJ1-2, with D uncertain. Trimming stripped 4 bases from V and 3 bases from J, with 12 bases between. CDR3 size: 14 residues. Germline V gives CDR1 LNHNV, CDR2 YYDKDF (reference sequence). The CDR3 protein is CATSTRPPDYGYTF. The CDR3, as DNA: TGTGCCACCAGCACTCGACCGCCCGACTATGGCTACACCTTC. Combining the CDR3 with reference TRBV15 and TRBJ1-2 gives the whole variable domain DAMVIQNPRYQVTQFGKPVTLSCSQTLNHNVMYWYQQKSSQAPKLLFHYYDKDFNNEADTPDNFQSRRPNTSFCFLDIRSPGLGDTAMYLCATSTRPPDYGYTFGSGTRLTVV.

With respect to this clone: Other nucleotide sequences from this sample produce the same CDR3. CDR3 in amino acids: CASSPPTGLNTEAFF. In nucleotides, the CDR3 is TGTGCCAGCTCACCACCGACAGGGCTGAACACTGAAGCTTTCTTT. The V and J genes are TRBV18 and TRBJ1-1; 7 bases are a match to TRBD1. V trimming: 0 bases; J trimming: 0 bases; junction bases outside the gene matches: 1. CDR1 KGHSH and CDR2 LQKENI come from the germline V gene. The CDR3 is made up of 15 amino acids.

CDR3 nucleotide sequence: TGTGCCAGCAGCTTCACCACTAGCACAGATACGCAGTATTTT. Translation: CASSFTTSTDTQYF. The chain uses TRBV7-2 and TRBJ2-3; D is unclear. V lost 3 bases and J lost 0, with 7 bases in between. The CDR3 is 14 residues long. Germline V CDR1 and CDR2: SGHTA, FQGNSA. The variable domain in full, completed from reference TRBV7-2 and TRBJ2-3, reads GAGVSQSPSNKVTEKGKDVELRCDPISGHTALYWYRQSLGQGLEFLIYFQGNSAPDKSGLPSDRFSAERTGGSVSTLTIQRTQQEDSAVYLCASSFTTSTDTQYFGPGTRLTVL.

The V and J genes are TRBV7-6 and TRBJ2-3; TRBD1 aligns across 7 bases. This CDR3 region has 14 residues. Germline V CDR1 and CDR2: SGHVS, FNYEAQ. V was clipped by 7 bases and J by 1 base; unmatched bases: 5. The CDR3 DNA reads TGTGCCAGCAAGAGGGGGCCCGGCACAGATACGCAGTATTTT. Its translation: CASKRGPGTDTQYF.

The J gene is TRBJ1-3, the V gene TRBV6-6; D might be TRBD1 (5 bases). The V gene lost 2 bases and the J gene lost 0 bases, with 11 bases spanning the gap. The CDR3 totals 16 residues. Germline-derived CDR1 and CDR2 are MNHNY and SVGAGI (reference sequence). The CDR3 coding sequence is TGTGCCAGCAGTTACCAGGGCAGGAACTCTGGAAACACCATATATTTT. This translates into CASSYQGRNSGNTIYF.

J is TRBJ2-1 and V is TRBV4-3; D is unresolved. The CDR3 covers 16 residues. The germline gives CDR1 LGHNA, CDR2 YSLEER. The germline V and J ends were trimmed by 3 bases and 3 bases, with 15 bases remaining between them. DNA for the CDR3: TGCGCCAGCAGCCAGCCCGGGCCGATCGGCTACAATGAGCAGTTCTTC. Translating it yields CASSQPGPIGYNEQFF.

This clone was detected only a few times. The chain uses TRBV7-2 and TRBJ1-2, with a possible D match to TRBD1 (6 bases). This CDR3 spans 14 amino acids. Trimming took off 0 bases at V and 6 bases at J, with 11 bases between the two ends. The germline gives CDR1 SGHTA, CDR2 FQGNSA. The CDR3 here is CASSLAYRTDGYTF. The CDR3, as DNA: TGTGCCAGCAGCTTAGCTTATCGGACAGATGGCTACACCTTC.

V is TRBV6-1 and J is TRBJ2-7; unclear D gene. CDR1 MNHNS and CDR2 SASEGT come from the germline V gene. This CDR3 is 14 amino acids long. V lost 7 bases and J 3 bases, leaving 16 bases between the germline ends. The CDR3 DNA sequence: TGTGCCAGCAATAAGGTCAAACCGGGCTACGAGCAGTACTTC. Its translation: CASNKVKPGYEQYF.

This clone was detected once. In DNA, the CDR3 is TGTGCCACCAGCATCGAGCCAGGGAGGGTCACTGAAGCTTTCTTT. Protein product: CATSIEPGRVTEAFF. The chain is built from TRBV15 and TRBJ1-1; the D gene is possibly TRBD1 (5 bases). Germline-derived CDR1 and CDR2 are LNHNV and YYDKDF (reference sequence). Trimming cost V 4 bases and J 4 bases, with 16 bases left between them. The CDR3 totals 15 residues. Variable domain in full (rest from reference TRBV15 and TRBJ1-1): DAMVIQNPRYQVTQFGKPVTLSCSQTLNHNVMYWYQQKSSQAPKLLFHYYDKDFNNEADTPDNFQSRRPNTSFCFLDIRSPGLGDTAMYLCATSIEPGRVTEAFFGQGTRLTVV.

The genes are TRBV6-1 and TRBJ1-1; perhaps TRBD1 as D (6 bases). The germline V gene encodes CDR1 MNHNS and CDR2 SASEGT. Trimming removed 8 bases from V and 0 bases from J, with 16 bases in between. This CDR3 has 15 residues. Written as DNA, the CDR3 is TGTGCCAGCGCCCGGAGCGGGACAATGAACACTGAAGCTTTCTTT. It codes for CASARSGTMNTEAFF.

V and J are TRBV9 and TRBJ2-3, with D possibly being TRBD1 (5 bases). This CDR3 is 18 amino acids long. Trimming left V 3 bases short and J 1 base short, with 21 bases between. Germline V gene lookup returns CDR1 SGDLS and CDR2 YYNGEE. The CDR3 spells CASSGPFRGTARTDTQYF. The CDR3 nucleotides are TGTGCCAGCAGCGGACCGTTTAGGGGAACGGCGCGCACAGATACGCAGTATTTT.

V is TRBV5-1 and J is TRBJ2-1; 9 positions agree with TRBD2. CDR1 and CDR2 from the germline V gene are SGHRS and YFSETQ. With 4 bases clipped from V and 9 bases from J, the junction kept 14 bases outside the gene matches. The CDR3 is 16 residues long. The CDR3 DNA reads TGCGCCAGCAGCCTCATAGGAGCGGGAGGTGAGGGTGAGCAGTTCTTC. This translates into CASSLIGAGGEGEQFF. The full variable domain, its missing parts supplied by reference TRBV5-1 and TRBJ2-1, is KAGVTQTPRYLIKTRGQQVTLSCSPISGHRSVSWYQQTPGQGLQFLFEYFSETQRNKGNFPGRFSGRQFSNSRSEMNVSTLELGDSALYLCASSLIGAGGEGEQFFGPGTRLTVL.

The rearrangement uses TRBV9 and TRBJ2-2; D is uncertain. This CDR3 region has 15 residues. The ends were cut back, 1 base at V and 7 bases at J, with 14 bases in the middle. Germline V gene lookup returns CDR1 SGDLS and CDR2 YYNGEE. This CDR3 is CASSVNPTNDGELFF. The CDR3, as DNA: TGTGCCAGCAGCGTAAACCCCACTAACGACGGGGAGCTGTTTTTT.

The chain combines TRBV19 with TRBJ1-2, with D possibly being TRBD1 (5 bases). Trimming shortened V by 5 bases and J by 3 bases, and 16 bases separated the two germline ends. Germline lookup yields CDR1 LNHDA and CDR2 SQIVND (reference sequence). This CDR3 is built from 15 residues. The CDR3 bases are TGTGCCAGTAGTTTTTCCCCCGGGACGGACTATGGCTACACCTTC. Amino acids: CASSFSPGTDYGYTF.

To note about this clone: The same CDR3 is also encoded by other DNA sequences in this sample. The J gene is TRBJ1-1, the V gene TRBV29-1; 7 nucleotides agree with TRBD1. The V segment lost 1 base and the J segment 4 bases; nucleotides outside the gene matches: 3. The germline gives CDR1 SQVTM, CDR2 ANQGSEA. The CDR3 totals 13 residues. The CDR3 DNA is TGCAGCGTTGAAGGACAGGGCGCCACTGAAGCTTTCTTT. Protein product: CSVEGQGATEAFF.

The chain combines TRBV28 with TRBJ2-7; no reliable D call. The V end was cut by 3 bases, the J end by 7 bases, with 16 bases between. Germline CDR1 MDHEN, CDR2 SYDVKM. The CDR3 has 14 residues. In DNA form, the CDR3 reads TGTGCCAGCAGTTTGATGTTCCCCAAGATGGAGCAGTACTTC. This translates into CASSLMFPKMEQYF.

This clone has only one observation. The chain uses TRBV7-6 and TRBJ2-3; TRBD1 agrees at 7 bases. Germline lookup yields CDR1 SGHVS and CDR2 FNYEAQ. Germline trimming cut 6 bases from V and 3 bases from J; bases unmatched to any gene: 9. This CDR3 contains 15 residues. The CDR3 nucleotides read TGTGCCAGCAGTCAGGGGTACAGGGGAACAGATACGCAGTATTTT. The encoded protein is CASSQGYRGTDTQYF.

This chain links TRBV7-2 with TRBJ2-2; 7 bases are a match to TRBD2. The CDR3 length is 17 residues. Germline lookup yields CDR1 SGHTA and CDR2 FQGNSA. With 6 bases clipped from V and 0 bases from J, the junction kept 10 bases outside the gene matches. The CDR3 sequence: CASRSTSWRTNTGELFF. The CDR3 DNA sequence: TGTGCCAGCAGATCGACTAGCTGGCGGACGAACACCGGGGAGCTGTTTTTT.